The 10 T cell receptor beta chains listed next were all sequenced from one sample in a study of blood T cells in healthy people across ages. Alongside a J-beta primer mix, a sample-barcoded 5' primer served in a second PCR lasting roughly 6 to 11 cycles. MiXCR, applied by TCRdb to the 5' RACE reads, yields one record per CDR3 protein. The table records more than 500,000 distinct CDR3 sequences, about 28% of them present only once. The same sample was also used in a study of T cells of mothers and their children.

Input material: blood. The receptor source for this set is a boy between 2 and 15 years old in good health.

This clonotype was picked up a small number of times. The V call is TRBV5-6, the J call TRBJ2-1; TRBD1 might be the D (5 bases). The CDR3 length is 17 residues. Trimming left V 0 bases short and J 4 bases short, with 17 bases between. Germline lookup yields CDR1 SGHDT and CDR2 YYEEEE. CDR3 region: CASSLVFTGDLYNEQFF. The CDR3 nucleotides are TGTGCCAGCAGCTTGGTATTTACAGGAGATCTATACAATGAGCAGTTCTTC. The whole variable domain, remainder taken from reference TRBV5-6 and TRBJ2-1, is DAGVTQSPTHLIKTRGQQVTLRCSPKSGHDTVSWYQQALGQGPQFIFQYYEEEERQRGNFPDRFSGHQFPNYSSELNVNALLLGDSALYLCASSLVFTGDLYNEQFFGPGTRLTVL.

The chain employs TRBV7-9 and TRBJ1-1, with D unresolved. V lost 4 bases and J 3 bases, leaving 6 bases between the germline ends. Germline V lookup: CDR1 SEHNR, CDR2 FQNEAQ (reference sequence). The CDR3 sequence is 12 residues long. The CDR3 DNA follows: TGTGCCAGCAGCTCCGGATACACTGAAGCTTTCTTT. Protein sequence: CASSSGYTEAFF.

In nucleotides, the CDR3 is TGCAGTGCTAGTGCTTTAGCGGGCCGTAGCACAGATACGCAGTATTTT. Encoded protein: CSASALAGRSTDTQYF. The chain uses TRBV20-1 and TRBJ2-3; 7 nucleotides agree with TRBD2. The V gene's germline CDR1 is DFQATT and CDR2 SNEGSKA (reference sequence). CDR3 length equals 16 residues. Germline trimming cut 3 bases from V and 0 bases from J; bases unmatched to any gene: 9.

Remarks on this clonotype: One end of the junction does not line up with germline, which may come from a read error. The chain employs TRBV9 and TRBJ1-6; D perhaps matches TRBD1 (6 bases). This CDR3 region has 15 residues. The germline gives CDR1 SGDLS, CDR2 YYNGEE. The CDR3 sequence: CARSITGSKGSPLHF. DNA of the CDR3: TGTGCCCGCAGCATCACAGGGAGTAAGGGTTCACCCCTCCACTTT.

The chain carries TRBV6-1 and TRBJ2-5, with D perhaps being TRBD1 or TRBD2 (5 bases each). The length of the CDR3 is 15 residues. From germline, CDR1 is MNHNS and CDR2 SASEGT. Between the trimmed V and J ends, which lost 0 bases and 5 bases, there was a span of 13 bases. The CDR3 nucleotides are TGTGCCAGCAGTGAAGCGCTAGGGGAGCGGGAGACCCAGTACTTC. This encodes CASSEALGERETQYF.

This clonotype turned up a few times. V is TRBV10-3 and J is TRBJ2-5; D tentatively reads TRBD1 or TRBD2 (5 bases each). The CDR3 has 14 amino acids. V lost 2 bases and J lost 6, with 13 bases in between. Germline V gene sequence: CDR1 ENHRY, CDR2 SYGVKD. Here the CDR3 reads CAISERGALKTQYF. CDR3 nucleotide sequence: TGTGCCATCAGTGAGAGGGGAGCGCTAAAGACCCAGTACTTC.

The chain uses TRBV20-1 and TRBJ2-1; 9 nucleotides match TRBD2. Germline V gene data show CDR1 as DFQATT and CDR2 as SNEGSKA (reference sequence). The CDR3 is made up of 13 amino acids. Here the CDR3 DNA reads TGCAAACCGATACTAGCGGGTACTAGTGAGCAGTTCTTC. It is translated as CKPILAGTSEQFF.

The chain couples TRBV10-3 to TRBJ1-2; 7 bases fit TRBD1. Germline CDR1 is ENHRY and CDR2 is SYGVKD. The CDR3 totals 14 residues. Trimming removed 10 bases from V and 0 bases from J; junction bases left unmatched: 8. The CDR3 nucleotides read TGTGCCAGTACCGGGACAGACACTAACTATGGCTACACCTTC. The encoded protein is CASTGTDTNYGYTF.

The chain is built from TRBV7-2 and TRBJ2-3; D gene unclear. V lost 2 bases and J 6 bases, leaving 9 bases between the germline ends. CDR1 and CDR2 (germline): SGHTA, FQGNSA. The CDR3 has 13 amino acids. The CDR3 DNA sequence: TGTGCCAGCAGCTTACTAGGGAAGGATACGCAGTATTTT. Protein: CASSLLGKDTQYF. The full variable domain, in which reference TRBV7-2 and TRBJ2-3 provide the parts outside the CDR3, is GAGVSQSPSNKVTEKGKDVELRCDPISGHTALYWYRQSLGQGLEFLIYFQGNSAPDKSGLPSDRFSAERTGGSVSTLTIQRTQQEDSAVYLCASSLLGKDTQYFGPGTRLTVL.

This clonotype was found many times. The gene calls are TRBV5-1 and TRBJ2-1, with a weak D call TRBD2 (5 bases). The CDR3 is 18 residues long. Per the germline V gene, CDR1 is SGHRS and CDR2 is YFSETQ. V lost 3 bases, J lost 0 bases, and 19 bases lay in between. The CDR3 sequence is CASSSPNGVFSSYNEQFF. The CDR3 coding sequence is TGCGCCAGCAGCTCCCCAAACGGGGTCTTTAGCTCCTACAATGAGCAGTTCTTC.